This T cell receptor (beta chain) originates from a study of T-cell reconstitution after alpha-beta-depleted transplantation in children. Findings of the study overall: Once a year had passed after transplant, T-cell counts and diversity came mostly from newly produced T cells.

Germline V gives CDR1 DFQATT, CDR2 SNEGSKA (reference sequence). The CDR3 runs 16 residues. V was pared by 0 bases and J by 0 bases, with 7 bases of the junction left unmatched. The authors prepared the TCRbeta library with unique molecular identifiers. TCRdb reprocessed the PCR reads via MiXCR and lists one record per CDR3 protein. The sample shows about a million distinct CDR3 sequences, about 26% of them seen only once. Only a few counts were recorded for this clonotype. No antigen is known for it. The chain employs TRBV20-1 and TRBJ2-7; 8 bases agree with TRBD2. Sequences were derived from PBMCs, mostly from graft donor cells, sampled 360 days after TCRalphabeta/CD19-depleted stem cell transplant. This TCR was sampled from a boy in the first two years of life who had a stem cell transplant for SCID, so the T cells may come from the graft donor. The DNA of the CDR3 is TGCAGTGCTAGAGATTCCGGAGCGGGGGACTCCTACGAGCAGTACTTC. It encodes CSARDSGAGDSYEQYF.